The next 29 T cell receptor beta chains were all read from a single sample in a study of cytomegalovirus exposure and HLA in healthy donors. The PCR employed 60 Vbeta primers together with 13 Jbeta primers. Some clones are missing from TCRdb's copy, which holds only in-frame ones; the method was immunoSEQ multiplex PCR. The sample holds hundreds of thousands of clones, roughly 90% seen once. Sequenced: PBMCs. These receptors were obtained from a young woman in good health and CMV-seronegative.

V is TRBV10-3 and J is TRBJ2-6, with no clear D. Germline-derived CDR1 and CDR2 are ENHRY and SYGVKD. Trimming took 3 bases from V and 0 from J, leaving 6 bases between them. This CDR3 has 15 amino acids. The DNA for the CDR3 is TGTGCCATCAGTGAAACAGCCTCTGGGGCCAACGTCCTGACTTTC. This codes for CAISETASGANVLTF.

The chain uses TRBV6-1 and TRBJ2-3, with D maybe TRBD2 (6 bases). The CDR3 loop spans 15 amino acids. Germline V lookup: CDR1 MNHNS, CDR2 SASEGT. V was shortened by 7 bases and J by 0 bases, with 14 bases between the two germline ends. CDR3 bases: TGTGCCAGCACCCCCGGCGGGGTAAGCACAGATACGCAGTATTTT. Its translation is CASTPGGVSTDTQYF.

The chain is built from TRBV14 and TRBJ1-1; D is possibly TRBD1 (6 bases). Trimming left V 4 bases short and J 8 bases short, with 20 bases between. The germline CDR1 and CDR2 sequences are SGHDN and FVKESK. This CDR3 spans 15 amino acids. CDR3 sequence: CASSPTPQTGPEAFF. CDR3 in DNA: TGTGCCAGCAGCCCGACTCCTCAGACAGGCCCCGAAGCTTTCTTT.

CDR3 sequence (DNA): TGTGCCAGCAGTTATAGCTATGCAACTAATGAAAAACTGTTTTTT. The encoded protein is CASSYSYATNEKLFF. The chain uses TRBV6-5 and TRBJ1-4; D gene unclear. Germline assignment: CDR1 MNHEY and CDR2 SVGAGI. Trimming removed 3 bases at V and 0 bases at J, with 8 bases between. The CDR3 extends over 15 amino acids.

The chain carries TRBV11-1 and TRBJ1-1, with D possibly being TRBD1 (5 bases). Germline CDR1 is SGHAT and CDR2 is FQDESV (reference sequence). The V end was cut by 0 bases, the J end by 4 bases, with 9 bases between. There are 14 residues in the CDR3. This CDR3 reads CASSLARQSTEAFF. The CDR3 nucleotides read TGTGCCAGCAGCTTAGCCAGACAGTCCACTGAAGCTTTCTTT.

The chain is built from TRBV2 and TRBJ1-2; 9 positions agree with TRBD1. CDR1 and CDR2 (germline): SNHLY, FYNNEI. Germline trimming cut 2 bases from V and 3 bases from J; bases unmatched to any gene: 28. CDR3 length: 23 residues. CDR3 DNA sequence: TGTGCCAGCAGTGAATTTAGATGGCAGATCGATGGGACAGGGAGAATGCAGTACTATGGCTACACCTTC. This encodes CASSEFRWQIDGTGRMQYYGYTF.

This clone was observed a single time. The rearrangement joins TRBV6-6 to TRBJ1-5, with D perhaps TRBD1 (6 bases). This CDR3 has 12 amino acids. Trimming cost V 8 bases and J 4 bases, with 9 bases left between them. CDR1 and CDR2 from the germline V gene are MNHNY and SVGAGI (reference sequence). CDR3 nucleotide sequence: TGTGCCAGCCACAGGGTTAATCAGCCCCAGCATTTT. Translated: CASHRVNQPQHF.

The rearrangement links TRBV4-1 to TRBJ1-2; 9 bases line up with TRBD1. The CDR3 runs to 15 residues. Germline loops: CDR1 MGHRA, CDR2 YSYEKL. J gave up 8 bases and V 3 bases, and 10 bases lay outside the gene matches. CDR3 in amino acids: CASSQVGQGSGGYTF. The CDR3 DNA is TGCGCCAGCAGCCAGGTCGGACAGGGGTCGGGCGGCTACACCTTC.

The J gene is TRBJ1-6, the V gene TRBV5-1, with a tentative D call TRBD1 (5 bases). CDR3 length equals 18 residues. The V end was cut by 2 bases, the J end by 7 bases, with 22 bases between. Germline lookup yields CDR1 SGHRS and CDR2 YFSETQ. The CDR3 DNA follows: TGCGCCAGCAGCTTAGGTTCTTCAGGGAAAAAAAGCAATTCACCCCTCCACTTT. As protein: CASSLGSSGKKSNSPLHF.

The rearrangement uses TRBV2 and TRBJ1-5, with 9 bases identical to TRBD1. CDR3 length: 16 amino acids. J lost 2 bases, V lost 6 bases, and 8 bases had no gene match. The germline CDR1 and CDR2 sequences are SNHLY and FYNNEI. The CDR3 region has the DNA TGTGCCAGCAGAGAGGTACAGGGGGCAGGCAATCAGCCCCAGCATTTT. Translated, it gives CASREVQGAGNQPQHF.

This sequence joins TRBV5-1 and TRBJ1-1, with D unclear. The V end was cut by 0 bases, the J end by 0 bases, with 6 bases between. Looked up from germline, CDR1 is SGHRS and CDR2 is YFSETQ. The CDR3 length is 14 residues. CDR3 sequence: CASSLVPMNTEAFF. The CDR3 DNA follows: TGCGCCAGCAGCTTGGTCCCAATGAACACTGAAGCTTTCTTT.

This clone has a single count. The rearrangement links TRBV11-1 to TRBJ2-5; 11 bases agree with TRBD2. The CDR3 totals 16 residues. Germline V lookup: CDR1 SGHAT, CDR2 FQDESV (reference sequence). V was clipped by 5 bases and J by 1 base; unmatched bases: 6. CDR3 bases: TGTGCCAGCAGCGAACTAGCGGGGGCCCGCCAAGAGACCCAGTACTTC. This translates into CASSELAGARQETQYF. The variable domain in full, completed from reference TRBV11-1 and TRBJ2-5, reads EAEVAQSPRYKITEKSQAVAFWCDPISGHATLYWYRQILGQGPELLVQFQDESVVDDSQLPKDRFSAERLKGVDSTLKIQPAELGDSAMYLCASSELAGARQETQYFGPGTRLLVL.

V is TRBV6-1 and J is TRBJ1-5; TRBD1 matches 8 bases. The trim removed 5 bases at V and 8 bases at J, leaving 8 bases unmatched. The germline V gene has CDR1 MNHNS and CDR2 SASEGT. CDR3 size: 14 residues. CDR3 region: CASSPDRVGEPQHF. In nucleotides, the CDR3 is TGTGCCAGCAGTCCGGACAGGGTGGGAGAGCCCCAGCATTTT.

V is TRBV29-1 and J is TRBJ2-6; 9 bases are shared with TRBD1. Per the germline V gene, CDR1 is SQVTM and CDR2 is ANQGSEA. J lost 0 bases, V lost 5 bases, and 8 bases had no gene match. The CDR3 extends over 17 amino acids. This chain's CDR3 is CSVRRDRVGSGANVLTF. The CDR3 bases are TGCAGCGTTCGCCGGGACAGGGTGGGCTCTGGGGCCAACGTCCTGACTTTC.

V and J are TRBV19 and TRBJ2-7, with 9 positions matching TRBD1. J gave up 2 bases and V 2 bases, and 4 bases lay outside the gene matches. Germline V gene data show CDR1 as LNHDA and CDR2 as SQIVND (reference sequence). The CDR3 is 15 amino acids. CDR3 DNA sequence: TGTGCCAGTAGTATAAAGGGACAGGGAGCCTACGAGCAGTACTTC. The encoded protein is CASSIKGQGAYEQYF.

This chain's CDR3 is CASSLGGGYEQFF. CDR3 DNA sequence: TGTGCCAGCAGCTTAGGTGGGGGCTATGAGCAGTTCTTC. The chain links TRBV11-2 to TRBJ2-1, with D possibly being TRBD1 (6 bases). The CDR3 length is 13 residues. The V end was cut by 1 base, the J end by 8 bases, with 9 bases between. The germline gives CDR1 SGHAT, CDR2 FQNNGV.

This chain connects TRBV7-9 to TRBJ1-6; possibly TRBD1 for D (5 bases). From germline, CDR1 is SEHNR and CDR2 FQNEAQ (reference sequence). V was clipped by 3 bases and J by 0 bases, with 9 bases between them. The CDR3 spans 16 residues. As DNA, the CDR3 is TGTGCCAGCAGCTTTTATAGGGGCTCCTATAATTCACCCCTCCACTTT. Protein sequence: CASSFYRGSYNSPLHF.

The V and J genes are TRBV2 and TRBJ1-2; a possible D gene is TRBD1 (5 bases). In germline, CDR1 is SNHLY, CDR2 FYNNEI. Trimming stripped 10 bases from V and 3 bases from J, with 21 bases between. The CDR3 sequence is 15 residues long. The CDR3 DNA reads TGTGCCACCCCATTGGGGACGGGACTGGACTATGGCTACACCTTC. It codes for CATPLGTGLDYGYTF.

The chain carries TRBV27 and TRBJ2-3, with a possible D match to TRBD2 (5 bases). Germline assignment: CDR1 MNHEY and CDR2 SMNVEV (reference sequence). With 6 bases removed from V and 1 base from J, the gap between germline ends came to 8 bases. CDR3 length: 13 residues. CDR3 sequence: CASSTRRTDTQYF. DNA of the CDR3: TGTGCCAGCAGCACTAGGCGCACAGATACGCAGTATTTT.

The chain recombines TRBV27 with TRBJ2-2; D is possibly TRBD2 (5 bases). V was trimmed by 5 bases and J by 6 bases, leaving 19 bases between them. This CDR3 has 16 amino acids. CDR1 is MNHEY, CDR2 SMNVEV, per germline (reference sequence). The CDR3 loop is CASSRRSGRDSGELFF. CDR3 nucleotide sequence: TGTGCCAGCAGTCGCCGAAGCGGACGTGACTCCGGGGAGCTGTTTTTT.

The chain links TRBV29-1 to TRBJ2-7; the match to TRBD1 covers 7 bases. V was clipped by 6 bases and J by 2 bases; unmatched bases: 4. Germline CDR1 reads SQVTM; CDR2 reads ANQGSEA. The CDR3 extends over 12 amino acids. CDR3 in DNA: TGCAGCGTCGGACAGGATGCCTACGAGCAGTACTTC. Encoded protein: CSVGQDAYEQYF.

V is TRBV28 and J is TRBJ2-5; 10 positions match TRBD2. The trim removed 3 bases at V and 2 bases at J, leaving 6 bases unmatched. Germline-derived CDR1 and CDR2 are MDHEN and SYDVKM. The CDR3 spans 16 residues. CDR3 sequence (DNA): TGTGCCAGCAGTTTTAAACTAGCGGGGACACAAGAGACCCAGTACTTC. Its translation is CASSFKLAGTQETQYF.

J is TRBJ2-7 and V is TRBV6-1; D might be TRBD1 (5 bases). CDR1 is MNHNS, CDR2 SASEGT, per germline. The CDR3 totals 15 residues. Trimming took 0 bases from V and 2 from J, leaving 11 bases between them. CDR3 bases: TGTGCCAGCAGTGAAGCGCTGACAGTAACCTACGAGCAGTACTTC. Encoded protein: CASSEALTVTYEQYF.

This chain links TRBV6-1 with TRBJ2-7; 10 bases fit TRBD2. V dropped 5 bases and J dropped 7; count of bases not matched to a gene: 8. Germline V CDR1 and CDR2: MNHNS, SASEGT. The CDR3 covers 14 residues. The CDR3: CASSYSGGSREQYF. The CDR3 bases are TGTGCCAGCAGTTATAGCGGGGGGTCTAGAGAGCAGTACTTC.

The chain employs TRBV11-3 and TRBJ2-3, with 13 bases that match TRBD2. This CDR3 has 20 residues. V lost 5 bases, J lost 2 bases, and 16 bases stayed unmatched. Germline values: CDR1 SGHNT, CDR2 YENEEA. Here the CDR3 reads CASSNPGPGLAGQNTDTQYF. The CDR3 DNA reads TGTGCCAGCAGCAACCCCGGTCCGGGACTAGCGGGACAAAACACAGATACGCAGTATTTT.

The gene calls are TRBV6-1 and TRBJ1-1; 8 bases agree with TRBD1. Trimming cost V 4 bases and J 0 bases; bases outside gene matches: 4. Germline V gene lookup returns CDR1 MNHNS and CDR2 SASEGT. This CDR3 is 15 amino acids long. CDR3 nucleotides: TGTGCCAGCAGTGGAGGGACAGGCATGAACACTGAAGCTTTCTTT. It encodes CASSGGTGMNTEAFF.

The CDR3 bases are TGTGCCAGCAGTCCACCGGACAGGGGTGGGGGTGGCTACACCTTC. It translates to CASSPPDRGGGGYTF. J is TRBJ1-2 and V is TRBV28; the match to TRBD1 covers 9 bases. The CDR3 has 15 residues. Germline loops: CDR1 MDHEN, CDR2 SYDVKM. Trimming cost V 5 bases and J 7 bases; bases outside gene matches: 11.

This chain connects TRBV6-5 to TRBJ1-1; 7 nucleotides agree with TRBD1. Losses at the gene ends were 5 bases for V and 2 bases for J; bases not matched to a gene: 5. CDR3 length: 14 amino acids. CDR1 and CDR2 from the germline V gene are MNHEY and SVGAGI. CDR3 DNA: TGTGCCAGCAGTCAAGGGACAGCCAACACTGAAGCTTTCTTT. Protein sequence: CASSQGTANTEAFF.

The chain employs TRBV6-6 and TRBJ2-7, with D perhaps matching TRBD2 (5 bases). Germline values: CDR1 MNHNY, CDR2 SVGAGI (reference sequence). Trimming shortened V by 2 bases and J by 6 bases, and 5 bases separated the two germline ends. This CDR3 has 11 residues. The CDR3 here is CASSYAGEQYF. CDR3 in DNA: TGTGCCAGCAGTTACGCGGGCGAGCAGTACTTC.